This T cell receptor (beta chain) was recorded in a study of early T cells in non-severe SARS-CoV-2 infection. CDR1 ENHRY and CDR2 SYGVKD come from the germline V gene. The V end was cut by 0 bases, the J end by 4 bases, with 10 bases between. The CDR3 loop spans 14 amino acids. Researchers tagged individual cDNA molecules with unique molecular identifiers. TCRdb reanalysed the 5' RACE reads using MiXCR and keeps one entry per CDR3 protein. The data contain 62,000 or so distinct CDR3 sequences, approximately 8.8% of them singletons. The chain links TRBV10-3 to TRBJ2-7, with D perhaps matching TRBD1 (6 bases). The sample here was whole blood, taken at baseline. The receptor was isolated from an adult who was a healthcare worker with PCR-confirmed SARS-CoV-2 infection or an uninfected control (not recorded which). CDR3 sequence: CAISESTGAYEQYF. In DNA form, the CDR3 reads TGTGCCATCAGTGAGTCGACAGGAGCGTACGAGCAGTACTTC.